These T cell receptor beta chains were read from a single sample in a study of T cells in Graves' hyperthyroidism and ophthalmopathy. MiXCR, applied by TCRdb to the multiplex PCR reads, yields one record per CDR3 protein. The table records hundreds of thousands of distinct CDR3 sequences, about 15% of them present only once. The source material was blood. The receptors were gathered from a woman aged 45-60 years with Graves' ophthalmopathy. Both conserved end residues are part of each CDR3. Fields, in order: clone size, V gene, D gene, J gene, CDR3 DNA, CDR3 protein. D genes are given only for firm matches. The size field is filled for only some rows; it gives once, few, many or a size class.

>once|TRBV14|TRBD2|TRBJ2-3
TGTGCCAGCACGGAGACTAGCGGGACCTCAGATACGCAGTATTTT
CASTETSGTSDTQYF
>few|TRBV19|NA|TRBJ2-5
TGTGCCAGTAGCAGGGCTCAAGAGACCCAGTACTTC
CASSRAQETQYF
>NA|TRBV7-9|TRBD2|TRBJ2-7
TGTGCCAGTACCCCGGGACTAGTCTACGAGCAGTACTTC
CASTPGLVYEQYF
>NA|TRBV6-1|TRBD2|TRBJ2-5
TGTGCCAGCAGCGGAACCCTAGCGGAAGAGACCCAGTACTTC
CASSGTLAEETQYF
>many|TRBV7-2|NA|TRBJ1-2
TGTGCCAGCAGCCCCTTGGCGGTTAACTATGGCTACACCTTC
CASSPLAVNYGYTF
>many|TRBV7-3|NA|TRBJ2-6
TGTGCCAGCACCCCGGACTCGAGCTCTGGGGCCAACGTCCTGACTTTC
CASTPDSSSGANVLTF
>many|TRBV5-6|TRBD2|TRBJ2-7
TGTGCCAGCAGCTCGGGCGCTAGCGGCTACTCCTACGAGCAGTACTTC
CASSSGASGYSYEQYF
>few|TRBV27|TRBD1|TRBJ1-4
TGTGCCAGCAGTCTCTCCGGGACAGGGATCGGGAAACTGTTTTTT
CASSLSGTGIGKLFF
>few|TRBV29-1|TRBD2|TRBJ2-1
TGCAGCGTTGCCAGCGGGAGGACAGAGCAGTTCTTC
CSVASGRTEQFF
>many|TRBV5-1|NA|TRBJ1-1
TGCGCCAGCAGCTTGGGCCAGCAAACTGAAGCTTTCTTT
CASSLGQQTEAFF
>NA|TRBV12-5|NA|TRBJ2-7
TGTGCTAGTGGTTTGCCTCCGGGGGAGCAGTACTTC
CASGLPPGEQYF
>NA|TRBV20-1|TRBD2|TRBJ2-7
TGCAGTGCTAGAGATTCGGCTAGCGGGAGAGCTTCCGAGCAGTACTTC
CSARDSASGRASEQYF
>many|TRBV20-1|NA|TRBJ2-5
TGCAGTGCTAGTGCGGCAGACTTAAAGACCCAGTACTTC
CSASAADLKTQYF
>many|TRBV12-3/TRBV12-4|TRBD2|TRBJ2-1
TGTGCCAGCAGGGGACTAGCGGGAGCAGGTGAGCAGTTCTTC
CASRGLAGAGEQFF
>few|TRBV27|NA|TRBJ1-4
TGTGCCAGCAGTCCCCATACTGCGGATGAAAAACTGTTTTTT
CASSPHTADEKLFF
>many|TRBV12-3/TRBV12-4|TRBD2|TRBJ2-1
TGTGCCAGCAGTCCTACTAGCGGGAGGGCCGAGGAGCAGTTCTTC
CASSPTSGRAEEQFF
>few|TRBV7-9|TRBD1|TRBJ2-5
TGTGCCAGCAGCAGACGGGACAGTTTAGAGACCCAGTACTTC
CASSRRDSLETQYF
>many|TRBV15|TRBD2|TRBJ2-7
TGTGCCACCAGCCTCCGGGGGGGCCAAAACTACGAGCAGTACTTC
CATSLRGGQNYEQYF
>many|TRBV7-3|NA|TRBJ2-5
TGTGCCAGCAGCTTAACGGGGGACCATCAAGAGACCCAGTACTTC
CASSLTGDHQETQYF
>many|TRBV28|TRBD1|TRBJ1-1
TGTGCCAGCAGTTCTATCGGGACAGGGGAATTTTGGTACACTGAAGCTTTCTTT
CASSSIGTGEFWYTEAFF
>many|TRBV28|NA|TRBJ1-6
TGTGCCAGCAGCTTAGGGAATTCACCCCTCCACTTT
CASSLGNSPLHF
>NA|TRBV6-5|NA|TRBJ2-2
TGTGCCAGCAGTTACTCGAGATTTAGGAACACCGGGGAGCTGTTTTTT
CASSYSRFRNTGELFF
>many|TRBV20-1|NA|TRBJ2-1
TGCAGTGCTAGAGCGGCCAAGCAGTTCTTC
CSARAAKQFF
>many|TRBV16|TRBD1|TRBJ2-7
TGTGCCAGCAGATGGGCCAGGGGGTACGAGCAGTACTTC
CASRWARGYEQYF
>many|TRBV20-1|NA|TRBJ1-1
TGCAGTGCTAGAGATCCAGGCGCTGAAGCTTTCTTT
CSARDPGAEAFF
>many|TRBV30|TRBD2|TRBJ2-5
TGTGCCTGGACTAGCGGGAGAGAGACCCAGTACTTC
CAWTSGRETQYF
>few|TRBV4-1|NA|TRBJ2-1
TGCGCCAGCAGCCAAGATCCGGGGCTTTCCTACAATGAGCAGTTCTTC
CASSQDPGLSYNEQFF
>NA|TRBV4-2|TRBD2|TRBJ2-3
TGTGCCAGCAGCCAAGAGGTCCCTAGCGGGAGTATGGATACGCAGTATTTT
CASSQEVPSGSMDTQYF
>many|TRBV2|NA|TRBJ2-1
TGTGCCAGCAGTGAAGAAGGGTACAATGAGCAGTTCTTC
CASSEEGYNEQFF
>many|TRBV5-1|TRBD1|TRBJ2-5
TGCGCCAGCAGCTTGGAAGGGACAGGGTCAGAGACCCAGTACTTC
CASSLEGTGSETQYF
>few|TRBV20-1|TRBD2|TRBJ2-3
TGCAGTGCAACAGGACTAGCGGTTAGCACAGATACGCAGTATTTT
CSATGLAVSTDTQYF
>many|TRBV19|NA|TRBJ1-2
TGTGCCAGTAGTACCCCCCTGGGCTATGGCTACACCTTC
CASSTPLGYGYTF
>many|TRBV29-1|NA|TRBJ2-5
TGCAGCGTTGAATTTTCGTCGCGGAACCAGTACTTC
CSVEFSSRNQYF
>many|TRBV7-9|TRBD1|TRBJ2-7
TGTGCCAGCAGCGCACCCGACAGGGGGCGAGAGCAGTACTTC
CASSAPDRGREQYF
>many|TRBV28|NA|TRBJ1-1
TGTGCCAGCAGTCCCCAGGGGTTAGCGGACACTGAAGCTTTCTTT
CASSPQGLADTEAFF
>many|TRBV5-1|TRBD1|TRBJ2-2
TGCGCCAGCAGCTTGACCACAGGGGGACCAAACACCGGGGAGCTGTTTTTT
CASSLTTGGPNTGELFF
>NA|TRBV5-4|NA|TRBJ2-5
TGTGCCAGCAGCTTGTTACGAAGAGGAGAGACCCAGTACTTC
CASSLLRRGETQYF
>many|TRBV28|TRBD1|TRBJ2-7
TGTGCCAGCAGCTTAACGAGAGGGACAGGGGTGGTCTACGAGCAGTACTTC
CASSLTRGTGVVYEQYF